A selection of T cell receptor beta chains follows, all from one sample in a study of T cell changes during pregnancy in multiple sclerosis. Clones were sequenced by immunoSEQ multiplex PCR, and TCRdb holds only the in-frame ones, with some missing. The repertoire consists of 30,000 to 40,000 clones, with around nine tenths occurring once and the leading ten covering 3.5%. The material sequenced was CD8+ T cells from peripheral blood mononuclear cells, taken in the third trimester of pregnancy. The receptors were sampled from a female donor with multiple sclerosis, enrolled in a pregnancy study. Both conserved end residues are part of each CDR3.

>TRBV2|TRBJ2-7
CASFGQGNSYEQYF
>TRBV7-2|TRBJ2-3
CASSWGGATDTQYF
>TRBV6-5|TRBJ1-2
CASSYSNRGLDGYTF
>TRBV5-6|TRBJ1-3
CASSPGLGGNTIYF
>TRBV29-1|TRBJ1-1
CSVGWGNTEAFF
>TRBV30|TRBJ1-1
CAWSRGAAEAFF
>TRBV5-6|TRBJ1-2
CASSPGGGIYGYTF
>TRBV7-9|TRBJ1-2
CASSLIVGYTF
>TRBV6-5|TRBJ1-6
CASRSGQGVSPLHF
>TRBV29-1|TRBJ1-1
CSVEHWNTEAFF
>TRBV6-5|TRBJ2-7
CASSYSRDFGDYEQYF
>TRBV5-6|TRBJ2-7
CASSLGGETDSSYEQYF
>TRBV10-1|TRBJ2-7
CATRGTGQEEGYEQYF
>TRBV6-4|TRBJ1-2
CASSDTGTGGWDGYTF
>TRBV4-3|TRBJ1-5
CASSQGPAGGQPQHF
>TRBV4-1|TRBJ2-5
CASSPQTQETQYF
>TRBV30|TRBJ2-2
CAWKHPQGDTGELFF
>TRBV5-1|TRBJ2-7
CASSLTGNEQYF
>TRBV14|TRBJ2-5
CASSQDILAGDETQYF
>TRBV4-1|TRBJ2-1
CASSQTSHPGGLFF
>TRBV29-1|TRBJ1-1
CSVDWGLSGAFF
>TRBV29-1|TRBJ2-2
CSVGTANTGELFF
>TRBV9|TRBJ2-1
CASSERTSGGANNEQFF
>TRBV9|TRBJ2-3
CASSVATGGSTDTQYF
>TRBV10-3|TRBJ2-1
CATGFSGTGGFDEQFF
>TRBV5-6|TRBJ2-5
CASSLGAGGPRETQYF
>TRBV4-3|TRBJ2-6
CASSQSQGSGANVLTF
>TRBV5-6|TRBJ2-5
CASSRDRVHQETQYF
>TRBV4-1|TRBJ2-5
CASSQVGGQETQYF
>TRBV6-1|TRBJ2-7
CASTPGTRQYEQYF
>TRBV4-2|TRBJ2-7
CASSHPGTYEQYF
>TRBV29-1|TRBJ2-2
CSVEEGTGGNTGELFF
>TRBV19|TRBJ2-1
CASSATGGYNEQFF
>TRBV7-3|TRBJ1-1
CASSVSGGTNTEAFF
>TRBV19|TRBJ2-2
CASSSLQGVTGELFF
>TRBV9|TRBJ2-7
CASSVSHRTGPGTYEQYF
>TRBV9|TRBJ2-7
CASSVGSSGGEQYF
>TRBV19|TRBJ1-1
CASSDFTGKAEAFF
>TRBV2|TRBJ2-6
CASSSSGSGANVLTF
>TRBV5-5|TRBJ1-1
CASSLTELNTEAFF
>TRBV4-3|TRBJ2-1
CASSQSPGQGGNEQFF
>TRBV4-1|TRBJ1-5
CASSQNRGNQPQHF
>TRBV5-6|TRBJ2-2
CASSLDRGGTGELFF
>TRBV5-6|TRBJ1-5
CASSLGGYQPQHF
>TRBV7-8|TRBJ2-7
CASSPRTGPNEQYF
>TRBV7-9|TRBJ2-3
CASSFPGLAGGSSTDTQYF